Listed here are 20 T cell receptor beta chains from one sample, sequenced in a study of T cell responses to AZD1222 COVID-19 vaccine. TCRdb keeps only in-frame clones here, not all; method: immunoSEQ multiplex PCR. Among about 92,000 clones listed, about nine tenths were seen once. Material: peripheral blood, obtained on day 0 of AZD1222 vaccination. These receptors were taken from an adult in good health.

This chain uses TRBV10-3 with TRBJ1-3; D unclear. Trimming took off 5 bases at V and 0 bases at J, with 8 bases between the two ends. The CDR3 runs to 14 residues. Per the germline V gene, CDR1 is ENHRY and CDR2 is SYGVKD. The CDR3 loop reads CAISPGASGNTIYF. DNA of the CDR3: TGTGCCATCAGTCCAGGTGCCTCTGGAAACACCATATATTTT.

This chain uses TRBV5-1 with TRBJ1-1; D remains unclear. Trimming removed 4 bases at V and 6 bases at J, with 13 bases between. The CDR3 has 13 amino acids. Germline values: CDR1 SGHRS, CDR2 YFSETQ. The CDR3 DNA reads TGCGCCAGCAGCCCTGAATCGACCCCTGAAGCTTTCTTT. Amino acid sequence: CASSPESTPEAFF.

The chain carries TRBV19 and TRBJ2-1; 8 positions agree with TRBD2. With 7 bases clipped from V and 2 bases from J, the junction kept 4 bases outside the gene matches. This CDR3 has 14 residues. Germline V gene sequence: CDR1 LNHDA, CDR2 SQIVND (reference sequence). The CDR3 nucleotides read TGTGCCAGTAACCTAGCGGGTACCTACAATGAGCAGTTCTTC. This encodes CASNLAGTYNEQFF. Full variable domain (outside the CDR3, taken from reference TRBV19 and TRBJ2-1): DGGITQSPKYLFRKEGQNVTLSCEQNLNHDAMYWYRQDPGQGLRLIYYSQIVNDFQKGDIAEGYSVSREKKESFPLTVTSAQKNPTAFYLCASNLAGTYNEQFFGPGTRLTVL.

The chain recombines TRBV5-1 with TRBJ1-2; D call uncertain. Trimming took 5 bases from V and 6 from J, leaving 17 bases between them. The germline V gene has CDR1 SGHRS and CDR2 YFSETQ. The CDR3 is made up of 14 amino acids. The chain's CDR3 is CASRVWGSQDGYTF. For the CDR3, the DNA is TGCGCCAGCAGAGTCTGGGGTAGTCAGGATGGCTACACCTTC.

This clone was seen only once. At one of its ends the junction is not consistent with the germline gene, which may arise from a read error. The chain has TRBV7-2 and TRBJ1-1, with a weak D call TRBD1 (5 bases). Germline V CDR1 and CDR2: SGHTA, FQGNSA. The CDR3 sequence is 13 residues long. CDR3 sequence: CASSLAGVRKAFF. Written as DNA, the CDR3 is TGTGCCAGCAGCCTAGCGGGGGTTAGAAAAGCTTTCTTT.

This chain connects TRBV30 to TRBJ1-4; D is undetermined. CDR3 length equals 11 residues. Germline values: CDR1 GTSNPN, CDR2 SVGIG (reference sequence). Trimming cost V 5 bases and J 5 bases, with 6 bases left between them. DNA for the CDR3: TGTGCCTGGGGAGTGAATGAAAAACTGTTTTTT. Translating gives CAWGVNEKLFF.

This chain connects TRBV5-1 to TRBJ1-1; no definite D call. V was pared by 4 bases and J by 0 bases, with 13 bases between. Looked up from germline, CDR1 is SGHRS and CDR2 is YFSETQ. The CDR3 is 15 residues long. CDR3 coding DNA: TGCGCCAGCAGCCCAACTGCGAACATGAACACTGAAGCTTTCTTT. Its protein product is CASSPTANMNTEAFF.

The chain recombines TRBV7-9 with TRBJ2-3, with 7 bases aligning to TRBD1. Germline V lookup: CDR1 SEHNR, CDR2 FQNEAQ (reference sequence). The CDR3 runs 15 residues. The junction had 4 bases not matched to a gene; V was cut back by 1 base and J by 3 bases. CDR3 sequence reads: CASSLVGTATDTQYF. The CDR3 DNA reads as TGTGCCAGCAGCTTAGTGGGGACAGCGACAGATACGCAGTATTTT.

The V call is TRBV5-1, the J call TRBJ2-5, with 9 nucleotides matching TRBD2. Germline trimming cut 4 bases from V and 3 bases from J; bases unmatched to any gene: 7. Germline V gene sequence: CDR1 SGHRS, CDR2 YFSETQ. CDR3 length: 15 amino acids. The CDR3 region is CASSLGASGEETQYF. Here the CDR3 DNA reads TGCGCCAGCAGCCTCGGGGCTAGCGGGGAAGAGACCCAGTACTTC.

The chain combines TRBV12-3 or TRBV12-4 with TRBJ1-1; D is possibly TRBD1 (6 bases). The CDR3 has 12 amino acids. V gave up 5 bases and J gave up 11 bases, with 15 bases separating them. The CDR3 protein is CASSIPKGGAFF. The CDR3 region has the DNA TGTGCCAGCAGTATCCCTAAGGGGGGCGCTTTCTTT.

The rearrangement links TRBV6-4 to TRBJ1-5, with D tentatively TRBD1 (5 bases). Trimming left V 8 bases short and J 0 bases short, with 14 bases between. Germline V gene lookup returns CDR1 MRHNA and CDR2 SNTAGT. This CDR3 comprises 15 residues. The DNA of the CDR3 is TGTGCCAGCCCCCGGGGACGGTATAGCAATCAGCCCCAGCATTTT. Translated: CASPRGRYSNQPQHF.

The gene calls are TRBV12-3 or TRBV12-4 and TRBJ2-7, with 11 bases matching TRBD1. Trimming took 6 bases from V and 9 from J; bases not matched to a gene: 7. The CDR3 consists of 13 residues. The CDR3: CASRQGQGGGQYF. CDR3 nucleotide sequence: TGTGCCAGCAGACAGGGACAGGGGGGCGGGCAGTACTTC.

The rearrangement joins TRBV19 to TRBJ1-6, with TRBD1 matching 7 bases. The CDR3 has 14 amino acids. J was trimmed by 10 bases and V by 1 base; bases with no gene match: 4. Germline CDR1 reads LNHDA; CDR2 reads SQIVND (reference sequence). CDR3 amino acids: CASSIGQGGSPLHF. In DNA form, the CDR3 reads TGTGCCAGTAGTATAGGACAGGGCGGCTCACCCCTCCACTTT.

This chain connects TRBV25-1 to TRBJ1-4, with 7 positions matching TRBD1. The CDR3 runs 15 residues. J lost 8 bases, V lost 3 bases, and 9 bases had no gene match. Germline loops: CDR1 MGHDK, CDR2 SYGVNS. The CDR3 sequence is CASSDPLAGGEKLFF. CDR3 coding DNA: TGTGCCAGCAGTGACCCCCTGGCAGGGGGGGAAAAACTGTTTTTT.

This CDR3 is CASSQQQDTQYF. In DNA, the CDR3 is TGTGCCAGCAGCCAACAACAGGATACGCAGTATTTT. The rearrangement uses TRBV3-1 (or the pseudogene TRBV3-2) and TRBJ2-3; D call uncertain. Trimming pared 2 bases from V and 6 bases from J, leaving 6 bases between. Germline-derived CDR1 and CDR2 are LGHDT and YNNKEL (reference sequence). The CDR3 runs 12 residues.

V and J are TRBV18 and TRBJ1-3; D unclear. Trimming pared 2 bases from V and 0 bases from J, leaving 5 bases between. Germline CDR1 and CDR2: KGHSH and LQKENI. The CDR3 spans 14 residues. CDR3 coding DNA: TGTGCCAGCTCACCAGTTCCCTCTGGAAACACCATATATTTT. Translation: CASSPVPSGNTIYF.

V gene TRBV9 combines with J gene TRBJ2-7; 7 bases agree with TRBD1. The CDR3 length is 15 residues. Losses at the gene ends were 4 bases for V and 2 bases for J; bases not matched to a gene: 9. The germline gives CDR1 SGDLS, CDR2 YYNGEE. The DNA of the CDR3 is TGTGCCAGCAGCTACGGGCAGACAGGGACCTACGAGCAGTACTTC. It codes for CASSYGQTGTYEQYF. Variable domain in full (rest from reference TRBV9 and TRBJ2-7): DSGVTQTPKHLITATGQRVTLRCSPRSGDLSVYWYQQSLDQGLQFLIQYYNGEERAKGNILERFSAQQFPDLHSELNLSSLELGDSALYFCASSYGQTGTYEQYFGPGTRLTVT.

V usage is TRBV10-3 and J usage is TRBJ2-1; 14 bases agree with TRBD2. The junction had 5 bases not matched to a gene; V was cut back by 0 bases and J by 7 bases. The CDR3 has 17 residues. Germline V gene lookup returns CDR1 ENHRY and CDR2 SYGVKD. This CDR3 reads CAISESGLAGAVNEQFF. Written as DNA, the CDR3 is TGTGCCATCAGTGAGTCGGGACTAGCGGGGGCTGTGAATGAGCAGTTCTTC.

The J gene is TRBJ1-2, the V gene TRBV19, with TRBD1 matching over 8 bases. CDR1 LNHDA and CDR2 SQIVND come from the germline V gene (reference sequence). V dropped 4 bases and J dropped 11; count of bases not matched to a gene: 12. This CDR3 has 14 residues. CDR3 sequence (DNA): TGTGCCAGTAGTACTACCGGGACAGGCTCCAGATACACCTTC. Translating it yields CASSTTGTGSRYTF.

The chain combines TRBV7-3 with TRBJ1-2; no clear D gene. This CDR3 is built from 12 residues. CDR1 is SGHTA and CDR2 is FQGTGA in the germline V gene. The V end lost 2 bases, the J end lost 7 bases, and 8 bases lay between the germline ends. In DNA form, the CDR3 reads TGTGCCAGCAGCTTACTCAGGACTGGCTACACCTTC. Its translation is CASSLLRTGYTF. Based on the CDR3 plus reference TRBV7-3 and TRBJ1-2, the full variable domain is GAGVSQTPSNKVTEKGKYVELRCDPISGHTALYWYRQSLGQGPEFLIYFQGTGAADDSGLPNDRFFAVRPEGSVSTLKIQRTERGDSAVYLCASSLLRTGYTFGSGTRLTVV.